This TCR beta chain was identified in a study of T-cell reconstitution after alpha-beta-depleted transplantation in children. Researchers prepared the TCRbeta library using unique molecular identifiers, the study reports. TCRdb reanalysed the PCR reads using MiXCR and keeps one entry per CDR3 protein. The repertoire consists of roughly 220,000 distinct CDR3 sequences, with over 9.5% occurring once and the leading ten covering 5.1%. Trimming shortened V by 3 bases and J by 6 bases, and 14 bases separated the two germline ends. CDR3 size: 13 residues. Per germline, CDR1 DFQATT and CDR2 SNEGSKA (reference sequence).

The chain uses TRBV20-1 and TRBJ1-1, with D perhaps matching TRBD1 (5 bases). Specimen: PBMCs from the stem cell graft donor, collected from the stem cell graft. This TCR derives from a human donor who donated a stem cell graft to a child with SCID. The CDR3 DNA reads TGCAGTGCTAGCTCGACAGTTGTGGCTGAAGCTTTCTTT. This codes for CSASSTVVAEAFF.